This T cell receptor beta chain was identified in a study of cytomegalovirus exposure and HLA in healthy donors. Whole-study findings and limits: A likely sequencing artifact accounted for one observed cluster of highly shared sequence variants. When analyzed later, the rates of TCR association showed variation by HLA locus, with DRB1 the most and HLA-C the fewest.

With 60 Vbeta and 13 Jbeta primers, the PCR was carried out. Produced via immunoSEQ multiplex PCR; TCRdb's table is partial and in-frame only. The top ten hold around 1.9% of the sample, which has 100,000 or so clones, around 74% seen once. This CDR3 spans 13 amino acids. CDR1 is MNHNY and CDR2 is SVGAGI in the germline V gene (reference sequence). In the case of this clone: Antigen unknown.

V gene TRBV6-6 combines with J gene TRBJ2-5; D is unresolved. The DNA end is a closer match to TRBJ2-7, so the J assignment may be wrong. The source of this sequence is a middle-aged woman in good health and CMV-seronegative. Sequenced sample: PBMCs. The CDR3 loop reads CASSYPSGDEQYF. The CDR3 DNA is TGTGCCAGCAGTTACCCTTCGGGTGACGAGCAGTACTTC.